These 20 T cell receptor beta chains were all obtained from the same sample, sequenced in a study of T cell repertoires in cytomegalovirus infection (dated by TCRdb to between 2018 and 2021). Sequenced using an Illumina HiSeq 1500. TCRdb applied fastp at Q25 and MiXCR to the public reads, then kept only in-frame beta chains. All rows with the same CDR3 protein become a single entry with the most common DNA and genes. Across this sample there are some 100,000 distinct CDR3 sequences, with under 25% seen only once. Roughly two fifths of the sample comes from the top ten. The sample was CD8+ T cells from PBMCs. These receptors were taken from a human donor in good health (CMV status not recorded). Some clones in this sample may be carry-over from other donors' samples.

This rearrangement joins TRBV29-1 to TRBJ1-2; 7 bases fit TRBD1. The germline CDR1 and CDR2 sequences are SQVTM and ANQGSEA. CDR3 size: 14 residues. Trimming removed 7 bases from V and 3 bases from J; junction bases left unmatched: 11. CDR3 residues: CSAFGGGADYGYTF. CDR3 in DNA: TGCAGCGCGTTTGGAGGGGGCGCAGACTATGGCTACACCTTC.

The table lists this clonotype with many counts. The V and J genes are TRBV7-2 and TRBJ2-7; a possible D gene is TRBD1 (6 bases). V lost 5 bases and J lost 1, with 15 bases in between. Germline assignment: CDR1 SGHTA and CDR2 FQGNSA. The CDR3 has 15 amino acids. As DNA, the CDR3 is TGTGCCAGCAGCCTTGAATGGGGGCGGTCCTACGAGCAGTACTTC. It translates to CASSLEWGRSYEQYF.

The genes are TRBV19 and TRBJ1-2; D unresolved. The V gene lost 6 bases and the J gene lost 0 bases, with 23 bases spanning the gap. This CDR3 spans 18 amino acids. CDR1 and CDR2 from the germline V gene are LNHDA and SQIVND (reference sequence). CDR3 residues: CASSDEGGFSRPNYGYTF. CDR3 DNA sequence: TGTGCCAGTAGCGATGAGGGCGGCTTTAGTCGCCCTAACTATGGCTACACCTTC.

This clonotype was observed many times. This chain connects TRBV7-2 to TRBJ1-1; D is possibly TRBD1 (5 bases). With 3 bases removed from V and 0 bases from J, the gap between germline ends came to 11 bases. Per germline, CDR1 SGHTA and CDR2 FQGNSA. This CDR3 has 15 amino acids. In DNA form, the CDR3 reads TGTGCCAGCAGCTTCAGGGAACGGATGAACACTGAAGCTTTCTTT. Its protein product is CASSFRERMNTEAFF.

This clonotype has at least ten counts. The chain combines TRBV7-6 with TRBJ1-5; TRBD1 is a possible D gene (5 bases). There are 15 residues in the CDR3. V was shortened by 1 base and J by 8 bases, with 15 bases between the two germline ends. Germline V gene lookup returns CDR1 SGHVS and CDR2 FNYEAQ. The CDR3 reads CASSLEVGPKEPQHF. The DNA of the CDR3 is TGTGCCAGCAGCTTAGAGGTGGGGCCCAAAGAGCCCCAGCATTTT.

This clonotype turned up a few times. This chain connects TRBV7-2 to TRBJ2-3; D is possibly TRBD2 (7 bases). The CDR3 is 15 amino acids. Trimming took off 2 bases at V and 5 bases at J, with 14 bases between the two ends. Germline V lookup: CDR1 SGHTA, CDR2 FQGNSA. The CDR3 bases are TGTGCCAGCAGCTTATCCTCGGGGGGCATAGATACGCAGTATTTT. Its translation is CASSLSSGGIDTQYF.

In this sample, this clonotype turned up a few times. In nucleotides, the CDR3 is TGTGCCAGCAGTTTAAAGGTAAATCAGCCCCAGCATTTT. The encoded protein is CASSLKVNQPQHF. The genes are TRBV27 and TRBJ1-5; D gene unclear. The CDR3 is 13 residues long. Germline V gene sequence: CDR1 MNHEY, CDR2 SMNVEV (reference sequence). Deletions cut 2 bases from V and 4 bases from J, with 6 bases between.

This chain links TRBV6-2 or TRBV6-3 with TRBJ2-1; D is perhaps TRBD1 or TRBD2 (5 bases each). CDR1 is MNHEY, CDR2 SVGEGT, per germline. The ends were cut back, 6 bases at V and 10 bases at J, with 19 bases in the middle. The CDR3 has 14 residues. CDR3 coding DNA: TGTGCCAGCAGCCCCGGGACCGGGGTTTGGGAGCAGTTCTTC. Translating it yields CASSPGTGVWEQFF.

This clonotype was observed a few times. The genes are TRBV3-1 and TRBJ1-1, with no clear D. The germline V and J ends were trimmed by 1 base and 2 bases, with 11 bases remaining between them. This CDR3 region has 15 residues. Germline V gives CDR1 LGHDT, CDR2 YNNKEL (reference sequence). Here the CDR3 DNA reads TGTGCCAGCAGCCAAGTCACGGCGATAAACACTGAAGCTTTCTTT. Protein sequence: CASSQVTAINTEAFF.

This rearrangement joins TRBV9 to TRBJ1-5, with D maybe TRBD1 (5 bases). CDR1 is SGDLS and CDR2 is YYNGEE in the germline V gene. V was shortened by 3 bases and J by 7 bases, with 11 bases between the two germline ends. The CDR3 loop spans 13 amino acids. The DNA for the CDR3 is TGTGCCAGCAGCGCCGGGGGAGTCCAGCCCCAGCATTTT. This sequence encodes CASSAGGVQPQHF.

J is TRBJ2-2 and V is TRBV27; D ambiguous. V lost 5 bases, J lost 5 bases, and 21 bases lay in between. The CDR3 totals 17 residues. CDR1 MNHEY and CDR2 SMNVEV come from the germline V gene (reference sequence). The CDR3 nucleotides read TGTGCCAGCAGTCCCCTTCAAGGGATGGGGAAAACCGGGGAGCTGTTTTTT. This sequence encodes CASSPLQGMGKTGELFF.

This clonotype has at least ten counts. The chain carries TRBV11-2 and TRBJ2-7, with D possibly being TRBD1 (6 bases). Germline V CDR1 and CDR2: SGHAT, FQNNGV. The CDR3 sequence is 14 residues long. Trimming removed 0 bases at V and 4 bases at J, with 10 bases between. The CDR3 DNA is TGTGCCAGCAGCTTAGAACAGGGCCCGTACGAGCAGTACTTC. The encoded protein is CASSLEQGPYEQYF.

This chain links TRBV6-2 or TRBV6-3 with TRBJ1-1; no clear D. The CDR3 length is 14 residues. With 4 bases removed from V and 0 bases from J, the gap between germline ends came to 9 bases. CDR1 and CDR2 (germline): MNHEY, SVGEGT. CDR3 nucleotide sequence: TGTGCCAGCAGTTTTGGGCGGATGAACACTGAAGCTTTCTTT. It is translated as CASSFGRMNTEAFF.

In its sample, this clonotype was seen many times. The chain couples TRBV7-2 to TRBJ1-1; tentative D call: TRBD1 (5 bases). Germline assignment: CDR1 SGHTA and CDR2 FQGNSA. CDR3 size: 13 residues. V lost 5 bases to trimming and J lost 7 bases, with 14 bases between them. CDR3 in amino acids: CASSPLGTVEAFF. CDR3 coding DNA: TGTGCCAGCAGCCCCCTGGGGACGGTTGAAGCTTTCTTT.

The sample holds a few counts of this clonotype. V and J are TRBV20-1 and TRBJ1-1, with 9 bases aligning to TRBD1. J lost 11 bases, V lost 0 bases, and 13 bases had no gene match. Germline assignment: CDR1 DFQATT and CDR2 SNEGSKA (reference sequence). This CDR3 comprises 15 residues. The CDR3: CSARDQGQGVGEAFF. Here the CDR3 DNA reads TGCAGTGCTAGAGACCAGGGACAGGGAGTGGGTGAGGCTTTCTTT.

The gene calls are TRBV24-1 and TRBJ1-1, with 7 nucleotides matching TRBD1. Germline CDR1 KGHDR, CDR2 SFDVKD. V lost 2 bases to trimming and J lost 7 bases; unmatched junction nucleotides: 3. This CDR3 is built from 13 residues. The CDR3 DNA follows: TGTGCCACCAGTGATTACAGGGGAGGTGAAGCTTTCTTT. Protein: CATSDYRGGEAFF.

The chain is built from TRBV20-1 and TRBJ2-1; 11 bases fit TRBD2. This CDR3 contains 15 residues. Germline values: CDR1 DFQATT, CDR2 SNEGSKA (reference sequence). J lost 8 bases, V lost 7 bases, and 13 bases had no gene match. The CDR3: CSVVLLAGVEDEQFF. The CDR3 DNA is TGCAGTGTAGTCCTACTAGCGGGAGTGGAGGATGAGCAGTTCTTC.

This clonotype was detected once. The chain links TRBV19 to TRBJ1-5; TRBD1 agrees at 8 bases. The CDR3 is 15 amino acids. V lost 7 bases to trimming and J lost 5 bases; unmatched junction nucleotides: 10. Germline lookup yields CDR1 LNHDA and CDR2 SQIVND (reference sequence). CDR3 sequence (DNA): TGTGCCAGTATTTCCAGGGGGCGCCGGGATCAGCCCCAGCATTTT. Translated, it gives CASISRGRRDQPQHF.

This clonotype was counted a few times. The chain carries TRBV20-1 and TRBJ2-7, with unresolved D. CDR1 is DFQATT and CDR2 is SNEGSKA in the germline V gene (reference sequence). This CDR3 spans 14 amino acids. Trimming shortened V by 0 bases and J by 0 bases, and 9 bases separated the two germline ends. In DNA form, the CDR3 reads TGCAGTGCTAGAGACCAGTCGAGCTCCTACGAGCAGTACTTC. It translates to CSARDQSSSYEQYF.

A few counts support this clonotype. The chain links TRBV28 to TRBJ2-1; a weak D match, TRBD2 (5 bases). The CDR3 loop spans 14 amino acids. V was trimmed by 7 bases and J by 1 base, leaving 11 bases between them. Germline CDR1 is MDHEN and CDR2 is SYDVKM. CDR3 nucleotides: TGTGCCAGCAAACCGGACTCGTCCTACAATGAGCAGTTCTTC. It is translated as CASKPDSSYNEQFF.